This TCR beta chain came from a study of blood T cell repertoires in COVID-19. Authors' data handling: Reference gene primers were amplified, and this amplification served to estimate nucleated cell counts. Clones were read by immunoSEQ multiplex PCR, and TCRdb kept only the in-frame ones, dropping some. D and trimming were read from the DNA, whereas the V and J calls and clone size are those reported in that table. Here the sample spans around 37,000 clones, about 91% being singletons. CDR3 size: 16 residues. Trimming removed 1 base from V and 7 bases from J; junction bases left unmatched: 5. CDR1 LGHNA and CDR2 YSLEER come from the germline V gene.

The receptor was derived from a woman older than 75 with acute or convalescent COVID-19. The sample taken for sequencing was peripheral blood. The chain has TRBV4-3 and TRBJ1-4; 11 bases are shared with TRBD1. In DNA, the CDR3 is TGCGCCAGCAGCCAAGTCTCCGGGACAGGGGGTGAAAAACTGTTTTTT. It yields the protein CASSQVSGTGGEKLFF.